Below, 8 T cell receptor beta chains from the same sample are listed, as sequenced in a study of T-cell memory formation after mild COVID-19. TCRdb re-derived calls from the 5' RACE reads in MiXCR, one entry per CDR3 protein. The data hold about 210,000 distinct CDR3 sequences, with 10% observed a single time. Sequencing used PBMCs or a T cell subset sorted from them (not recorded which). All receptors come from a man younger than 35 who had mild COVID-19 (a few samples of this study predate the infection). Cell type and time point are not known.

This clonotype occurred a few times. J is TRBJ1-4 and V is TRBV4-3; D remains ambiguous. The CDR3 is made up of 14 amino acids. Trimming left V 5 bases short and J 10 bases short, with 17 bases between. In germline, CDR1 is LGHNA, CDR2 YSLEER. The CDR3 is CASSSLTPPGKLFF. As DNA, the CDR3 is TGCGCCAGCAGCTCCCTCACGCCCCCAGGAAAACTGTTTTTT.

This sequence joins TRBV29-1 and TRBJ2-5, with TRBD1 matching over 10 bases. Germline CDR1 reads SQVTM; CDR2 reads ANQGSEA. The CDR3 loop spans 12 amino acids. The ends lost 5 bases at V and 5 bases at J; junction bases unmatched: 2. This CDR3 is CSVRQGAETQYF. The DNA of the CDR3 is TGCAGCGTTCGACAGGGGGCGGAGACCCAGTACTTC. The variable domain in full, completed from reference TRBV29-1 and TRBJ2-5, reads SAVISQKPSRDICQRGTSLTIQCQVDSQVTMMFWYRQQPGQSLTLIATANQGSEATYESGFVIDKFPISRPNLTFSTLTVSNMSPEDSSIYLCSVRQGAETQYFGPGTRLLVL.

This clonotype has only a few counts. The J gene is TRBJ2-5, the V gene TRBV5-1; D unclear. The CDR3 contains 14 residues. Germline CDR1 is SGHRS and CDR2 is YFSETQ. V was cut by 0 bases and J by 3 bases, with 9 bases left in between. CDR3 in amino acids: CASSLGQSEETQYF. The CDR3 bases are TGCGCCAGCAGCTTGGGGCAGTCGGAAGAGACCCAGTACTTC.

The chain is built from TRBV7-2 and TRBJ2-7; the match to TRBD1 covers 7 bases. The CDR3 has 14 amino acids. Trimming cost V 2 bases and J 5 bases; bases outside gene matches: 6. Germline V gives CDR1 SGHTA, CDR2 FQGNSA. The CDR3 loop is CASSLQRGPHEQYF. The CDR3 DNA reads as TGTGCCAGCAGCTTACAGAGGGGGCCCCACGAGCAGTACTTC.

A few counts support this clonotype. This sequence joins TRBV20-1 and TRBJ2-2, with 9 bases lining up with TRBD2. Germline V gene lookup returns CDR1 DFQATT and CDR2 SNEGSKA (reference sequence). J was trimmed by 9 bases and V by 0 bases; bases with no gene match: 11. This CDR3 spans 16 amino acids. In nucleotides, the CDR3 is TGCAGTGCTAGAGATAGGACCCTAGCGGGGAGTAGGGAGCTGTTTTTT. Its translation: CSARDRTLAGSRELFF.

This clonotype occurred a few times. V is TRBV3-1 and J is TRBJ2-7; 10 bases line up with TRBD2. Per germline, CDR1 LGHDT and CDR2 YNNKEL (reference sequence). The CDR3 sequence is 15 residues long. Trimming removed 0 bases from V and 7 bases from J; junction bases left unmatched: 6. Here the CDR3 DNA reads TGTGCCAGCAGCCAAGACGCTAGCGGGGGTAGGGAGCAGTACGTC. It yields the protein CASSQDASGGREQYV.

This chain joins TRBV5-1 and TRBJ2-5; D could derive from TRBD1 or TRBD2 (6 bases each). This CDR3 has 15 residues. Per the germline V gene, CDR1 is SGHRS and CDR2 is YFSETQ. The V end was cut by 4 bases, the J end by 4 bases, with 17 bases between. The CDR3, as DNA: TGCGCCAGCAGCCCGGCGTTGGGGGGCCTAGAGACCCAGTACTTC. Its protein is CASSPALGGLETQYF.

V gene TRBV7-2 combines with J gene TRBJ2-4; D may be TRBD1 (5 bases). The CDR3 is made up of 13 amino acids. Germline lookup yields CDR1 SGHTA and CDR2 FQGNSA. V was trimmed by 2 bases and J by 8 bases, leaving 10 bases between them. CDR3 DNA sequence: TGTGCCAGCAGCTTAACTCAGGGTGACATTCAGTACTTC. It is translated as CASSLTQGDIQYF.